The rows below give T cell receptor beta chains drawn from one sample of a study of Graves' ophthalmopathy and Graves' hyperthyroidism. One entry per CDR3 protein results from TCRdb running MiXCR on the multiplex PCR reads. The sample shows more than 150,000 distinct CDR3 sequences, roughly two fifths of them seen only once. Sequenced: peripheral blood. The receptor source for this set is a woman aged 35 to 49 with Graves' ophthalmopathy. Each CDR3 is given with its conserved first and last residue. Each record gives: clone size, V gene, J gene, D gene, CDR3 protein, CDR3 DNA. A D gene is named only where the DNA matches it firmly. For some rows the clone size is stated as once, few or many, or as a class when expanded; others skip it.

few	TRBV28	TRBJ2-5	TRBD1	CASSTYGQGVETQYF	TGTGCCAGCTCCACCTATGGACAGGGGGTGGAGACCCAGTACTTC
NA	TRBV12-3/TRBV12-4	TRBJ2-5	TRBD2	CASSRSLLAGVQETQYF	TGTGCCAGCAGTCGCTCCCTCCTAGCGGGAGTGCAGGAGACCCAGTACTTC
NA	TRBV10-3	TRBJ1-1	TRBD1	CAIMLGQGNTEAFF	TGTGCCATCATGTTGGGACAGGGGAACACTGAAGCTTTCTTT
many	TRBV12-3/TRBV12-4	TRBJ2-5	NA	CASSYSGPEETQYF	TGTGCCAGCAGTTACTCCGGGCCCGAAGAGACCCAGTACTTC
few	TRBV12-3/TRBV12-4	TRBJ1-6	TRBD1	CASSRGTDNSPLHF	TGTGCCAGCAGCCGCGGGACAGATAATTCACCCCTCCACTTT
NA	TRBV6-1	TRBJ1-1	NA	CASSGPQKRMNTEAFF	TGTGCCAGCAGCGGGCCTCAGAAGAGGATGAACACTGAAGCTTTCTTT
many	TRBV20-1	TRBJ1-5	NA	CSAHRTLNQPQHF	TGCAGTGCCCACAGGACCCTCAATCAGCCCCAGCATTTT
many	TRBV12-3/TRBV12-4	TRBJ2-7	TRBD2	CASSPGTTDYEQYF	TGTGCCAGCAGTCCTGGGACTACCGACTACGAGCAGTACTTC
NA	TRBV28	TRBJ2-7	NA	CASSSSRTVYEQYF	TGTGCCAGCAGTTCCTCCCGGACAGTTTACGAGCAGTACTTC
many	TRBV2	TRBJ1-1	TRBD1	CASSKITGASTEAFF	TGTGCCAGCAGTAAGATAACAGGGGCAAGCACTGAAGCTTTCTTT
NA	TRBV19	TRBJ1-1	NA	CASSIYQGGNTEAFF	TGTGCCAGTAGTATATATCAGGGAGGTAACACTGAAGCTTTCTTT
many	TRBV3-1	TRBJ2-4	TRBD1	CASSVDREKNIQYF	TGTGCCAGCAGCGTCGACAGGGAGAAAAACATTCAGTACTTC
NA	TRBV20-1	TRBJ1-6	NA	CSARPSRRVVNSPLHF	TGCAGTGCTAGACCCAGCCGCAGGGTCGTAAATTCACCCCTCCACTTT
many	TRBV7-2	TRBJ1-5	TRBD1	CASSWGQQPQHF	TGTGCCAGCAGCTGGGGACAGCAGCCCCAGCATTTT
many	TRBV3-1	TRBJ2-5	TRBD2	CASSQGLSGGETQYF	TGTGCCAGCAGCCAAGGACTAAGCGGGGGAGAAACCCAGTACTTC
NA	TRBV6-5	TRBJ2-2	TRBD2	CASSYSAGGLTGELFF	TGTGCCAGCAGTTACTCGGCGGGGGGTCTCACCGGGGAGCTGTTTTTT
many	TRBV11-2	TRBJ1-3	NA	CASTLSGQISGNTIYF	TGTGCCAGCACCCTGTCCGGGCAGATCTCTGGAAACACCATATATTTT
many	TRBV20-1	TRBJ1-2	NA	CSAPTEGYTF	TGCAGTGCCCCGACAGAGGGCTACACCTTC
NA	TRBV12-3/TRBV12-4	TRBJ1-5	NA	CASSLPTQPQHF	TGTGCCAGCAGTTTACCAACCCAGCCCCAGCATTTT
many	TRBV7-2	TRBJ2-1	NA	CASSAPGANNEQFF	TGTGCCAGCAGCGCACCCGGGGCCAACAATGAGCAGTTCTTC
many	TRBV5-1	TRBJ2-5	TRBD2	CASSRTSGSSETQYF	TGCGCCAGCAGTCGGACTAGCGGGAGTTCGGAGACCCAGTACTTC
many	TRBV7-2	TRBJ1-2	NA	CASSLAGLYGYTF	TGTGCCAGCAGCTTGGCAGGGCTCTATGGCTACACCTTC
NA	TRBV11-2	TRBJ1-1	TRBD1	CASSPTLDREKSLAFF	TGTGCCAGCAGCCCCACACTGGACAGGGAGAAAAGTTTAGCTTTCTTT
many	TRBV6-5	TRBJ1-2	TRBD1	CASSPGQGVYGYTF	TGTGCCAGCAGCCCGGGACAGGGGGTTTATGGCTACACCTTC
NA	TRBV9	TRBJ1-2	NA	CASSVVSQEGYTF	TGTGCCAGCAGCGTAGTTTCCCAGGAGGGCTACACCTTC
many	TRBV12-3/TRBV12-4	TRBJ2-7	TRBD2	CASSFPGAGGSEQYF	TGTGCCAGCAGTTTTCCCGGCGCGGGAGGGAGCGAGCAGTACTTC
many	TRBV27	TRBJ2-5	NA	CASSGLGDVQETQYF	TGTGCCAGCAGTGGATTGGGGGACGTCCAAGAGACCCAGTACTTC
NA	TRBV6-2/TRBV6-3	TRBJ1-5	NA	CASSYSVGQLNQPQHF	TGTGCCAGCAGTTACTCGGTTGGACAGTTAAATCAGCCCCAGCATTTT
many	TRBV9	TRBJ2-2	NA	CASSVGSTGGYTGELFF	TGTGCCAGCAGCGTAGGGTCAACAGGCGGATACACCGGGGAGCTGTTTTTT
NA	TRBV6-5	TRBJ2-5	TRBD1	CASSSSRTGTYQETQYF	TGTGCCAGCAGTTCCTCCAGGACAGGGACTTACCAAGAGACCCAGTACTTC
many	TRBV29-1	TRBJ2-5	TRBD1	CSVGKTGGVEETQYF	TGCAGCGTTGGCAAGACAGGGGGAGTAGAAGAGACCCAGTACTTC
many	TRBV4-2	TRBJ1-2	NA	CASSEPGTTYGYTF	TGTGCCAGCAGCGAACCCGGGACCACGTATGGCTACACCTTC
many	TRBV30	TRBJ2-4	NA	CAWSVRNIQYF	TGTGCCTGGAGTGTAAGAAACATTCAGTACTTC
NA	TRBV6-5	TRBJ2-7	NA	CASSSRALLEQYF	TGTGCCAGCAGTTCTCGGGCCCTCCTAGAGCAGTACTTC
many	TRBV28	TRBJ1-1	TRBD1	CATTSGQGDNTEAFF	TGTGCCACCACCTCGGGACAGGGGGATAACACTGAAGCTTTCTTT
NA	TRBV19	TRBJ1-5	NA	CASNLQKDQPQHF	TGTGCCAGTAATCTCCAGAAAGATCAGCCCCAGCATTTT
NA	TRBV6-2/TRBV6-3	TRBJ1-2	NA	CASRSTDRPRFYGYTF	TGTGCCAGCAGATCGACAGACAGGCCAAGGTTCTATGGCTACACCTTC
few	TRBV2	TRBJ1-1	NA	CASSVKGVITEAFF	TGTGCCAGCAGTGTTAAGGGGGTCATCACTGAAGCTTTCTTT
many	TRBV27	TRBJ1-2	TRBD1	CASSLSGTGQGYTF	TGTGCCAGCAGTTTATCCGGGACAGGGCAAGGCTACACCTTC
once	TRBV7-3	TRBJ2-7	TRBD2	CASSSASGMAYEQYF	TGTGCCAGCAGCTCCGCAAGCGGGATGGCCTACGAGCAGTACTTC
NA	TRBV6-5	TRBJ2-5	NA	CASSYSGQELETQYF	TGTGCCAGCAGTTACTCGGGCCAGGAACTGGAGACCCAGTACTTC
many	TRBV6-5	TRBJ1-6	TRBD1	CASRTKSTGGNSPLHF	TGTGCCAGCAGGACAAAATCCACAGGGGGGAATTCACCCCTCCACTTT
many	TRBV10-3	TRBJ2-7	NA	CAISESPDSEQYF	TGTGCCATCAGTGAGTCTCCAGACAGCGAGCAGTACTTC
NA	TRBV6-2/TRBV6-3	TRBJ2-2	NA	CASRAVVGANTGELFF	TGTGCCAGCAGAGCAGTGGTGGGGGCGAACACCGGGGAGCTGTTTTTT
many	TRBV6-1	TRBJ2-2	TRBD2	CASRERGGDGELFF	TGTGCCAGCAGGGAGCGGGGGGGCGACGGGGAGCTGTTTTTT
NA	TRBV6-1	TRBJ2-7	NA	CASSVWTEVGYEQYF	TGTGCCAGCAGCGTATGGACAGAGGTGGGGTACGAGCAGTACTTC
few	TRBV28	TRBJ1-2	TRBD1	CASSLGLKGTASDGYTF	TGTGCCAGCAGTTTGGGCCTAAAAGGGACAGCTTCTGATGGCTACACCTTC
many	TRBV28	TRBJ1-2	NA	CASSFDYGYTF	TGTGCCAGCAGTTTCGACTATGGCTACACCTTC
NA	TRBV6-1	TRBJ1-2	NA	CASEKSNYGYTF	TGTGCCAGCGAAAAATCTAACTATGGCTACACCTTC
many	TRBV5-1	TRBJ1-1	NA	CASSLGATGSGTEAFF	TGCGCCAGCAGCTTGGGGGCAACGGGCTCGGGCACTGAAGCTTTCTTT
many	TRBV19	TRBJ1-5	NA	CASSSAGYGNQPQHF	TGTGCCAGTAGCTCAGCAGGGTATGGCAATCAGCCCCAGCATTTT
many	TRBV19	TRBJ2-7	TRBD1	CASSPGQDYEQYF	TGTGCCAGTAGTCCGGGACAGGATTACGAGCAGTACTTC
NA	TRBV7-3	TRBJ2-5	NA	CASSPPLASFQETQYF	TGTGCCAGCAGCCCCCCTCTAGCGTCCTTTCAAGAGACCCAGTACTTC
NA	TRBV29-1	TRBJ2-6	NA	CSVPESGRQANVLTF	TGCAGCGTGCCCGAATCGGGACGGCAGGCCAACGTCCTGACTTTC
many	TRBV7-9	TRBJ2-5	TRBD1	CASRRHPGTGGFEETQYF	TGTGCCAGCAGACGGCATCCCGGGACAGGGGGATTTGAAGAGACCCAGTACTTC